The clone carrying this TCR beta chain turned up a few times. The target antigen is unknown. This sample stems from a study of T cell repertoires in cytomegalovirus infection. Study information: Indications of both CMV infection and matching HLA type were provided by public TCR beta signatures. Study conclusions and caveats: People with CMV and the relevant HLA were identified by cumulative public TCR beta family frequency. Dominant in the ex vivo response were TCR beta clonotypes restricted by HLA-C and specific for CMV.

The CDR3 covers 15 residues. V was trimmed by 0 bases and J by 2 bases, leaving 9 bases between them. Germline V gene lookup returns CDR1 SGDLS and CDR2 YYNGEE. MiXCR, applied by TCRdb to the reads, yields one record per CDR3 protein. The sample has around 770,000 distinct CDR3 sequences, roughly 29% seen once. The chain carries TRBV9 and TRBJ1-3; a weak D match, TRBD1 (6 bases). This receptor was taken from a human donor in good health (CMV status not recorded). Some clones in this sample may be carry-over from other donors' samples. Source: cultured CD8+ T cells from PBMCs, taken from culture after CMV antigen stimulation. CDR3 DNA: TGTGCCAGCAGCGTAGAGGGGGGTGCTGGAAACACCATATATTTT. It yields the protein CASSVEGGAGNTIYF.